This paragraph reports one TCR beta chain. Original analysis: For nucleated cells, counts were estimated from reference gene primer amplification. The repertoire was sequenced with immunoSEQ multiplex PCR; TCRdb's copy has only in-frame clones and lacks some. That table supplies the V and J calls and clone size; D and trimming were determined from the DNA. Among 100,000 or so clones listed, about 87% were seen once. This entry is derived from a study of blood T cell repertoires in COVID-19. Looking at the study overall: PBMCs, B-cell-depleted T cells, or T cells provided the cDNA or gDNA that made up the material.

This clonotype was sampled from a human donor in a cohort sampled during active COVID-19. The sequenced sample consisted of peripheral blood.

The CDR3, as DNA: TGTGCCATCAGTGTCGCAGGGGATCAGCCCCAGCATTTT. It encodes CAISVAGDQPQHF. This chain connects TRBV10-3 to TRBJ1-5, with a weak D call TRBD1 (6 bases). Germline V gene data show CDR1 as ENHRY and CDR2 as SYGVKD. The CDR3 loop spans 13 amino acids. Trimming took off 4 bases at V and 5 bases at J, with 9 bases between the two ends.